Listed below are T cell receptor beta chains from one sample, sequenced in a study of blood T cells in healthy people across ages. A single record per CDR3 protein comes from TCRdb applying MiXCR to the 5' RACE reads. The sample carries 650,000 to 800,000 distinct CDR3 sequences, about 51% recorded once. Source material: blood. Source of these receptors: a woman aged 80 or over in good health. CDR3s include the opening cysteine and the closing phenylalanine or tryptophan. The D gene is left open where the match is weak. Clone sizes are given selectively: once, few, many, or a class where the clone is expanded.

J gene: TRBJ2-4; V gene: TRBV20-1; D gene: NA; CDR3 length: 16; clone size: NA; CDR3 protein: CSARSLSEGAKNIQYF; CDR3 DNA: TGCAGTGCTAGATCCCTAAGTGAAGGGGCCAAAAACATTCAGTACTTC
J gene: TRBJ2-5; V gene: TRBV29-1; D gene: TRBD1; CDR3 length: 12; clone size: once; CDR3 protein: CSSWTGGKTQYF; CDR3 DNA: TGCAGCTCTTGGACAGGGGGGAAGACCCAGTACTTC
J gene: TRBJ2-1; V gene: TRBV24-1; D gene: NA; CDR3 length: 13; clone size: few; CDR3 protein: CATSDFGVGEQFF; CDR3 DNA: TGTGCCACCAGTGATTTTGGTGTGGGTGAGCAGTTCTTC
J gene: TRBJ2-7; V gene: TRBV10-3; D gene: NA; CDR3 length: 15; clone size: NA; CDR3 protein: CATGRPGRGDNEQYF; CDR3 DNA: TGTGCCACCGGACGTCCCGGGCGGGGAGACAATGAGCAGTACTTC
J gene: TRBJ1-2; V gene: TRBV7-9; D gene: NA; CDR3 length: 13; clone size: many; CDR3 protein: CASSLGWGYGYTF; CDR3 DNA: TGTGCCAGCAGCTTGGGATGGGGCTATGGCTACACCTTC
J gene: TRBJ1-1; V gene: TRBV20-1; D gene: TRBD1; CDR3 length: 16; clone size: few; CDR3 protein: CSARDRAGGLGTEAFF; CDR3 DNA: TGCAGTGCTAGAGATCGGGCAGGGGGCTTGGGCACTGAAGCTTTCTTT
J gene: TRBJ2-6; V gene: TRBV5-5; D gene: TRBD2; CDR3 length: 16; clone size: once; CDR3 protein: CASSLWGGSGANVLTF; CDR3 DNA: TGTGCCAGCAGCTTGTGGGGGGGCTCTGGGGCCAACGTCCTGACTTTC
J gene: TRBJ2-7; V gene: TRBV5-5; D gene: NA; CDR3 length: 13; clone size: few; CDR3 protein: CASSLAGANEQYF; CDR3 DNA: TGTGCCAGCAGCTTGGCGGGGGCCAATGAGCAGTACTTC
J gene: TRBJ2-1; V gene: TRBV5-1; D gene: NA; CDR3 length: 14; clone size: many; CDR3 protein: CASSLEQFYNEQFF; CDR3 DNA: TGCGCCAGCAGCTTGGAACAGTTCTACAATGAGCAGTTCTTC
J gene: TRBJ2-5; V gene: TRBV5-1; D gene: NA; CDR3 length: 13; clone size: NA; CDR3 protein: CASSTEVLAAQYF; CDR3 DNA: TGCGCCAGCAGCACCGAGGTCCTCGCGGCCCAGTACTTC
J gene: TRBJ2-7; V gene: TRBV14; D gene: TRBD1; CDR3 length: 15; clone size: NA; CDR3 protein: CASSSRDRHSYEQYF; CDR3 DNA: TGTGCCAGCAGCTCCCGGGACAGACACTCCTACGAGCAGTACTTC
J gene: TRBJ2-7; V gene: TRBV28; D gene: NA; CDR3 length: 14; clone size: NA; CDR3 protein: CASSSQESHYEQYF; CDR3 DNA: TGTGCCAGCAGTTCCCAGGAATCTCACTACGAGCAGTACTTC
J gene: TRBJ1-1; V gene: TRBV5-1; D gene: NA; CDR3 length: 12; clone size: NA; CDR3 protein: CASSLIGAEAFF; CDR3 DNA: TGCGCCAGCAGCTTGATAGGGGCTGAAGCTTTCTTT
J gene: TRBJ2-3; V gene: TRBV11-2; D gene: NA; CDR3 length: 14; clone size: many; CDR3 protein: CASSFDLEQRTQYF; CDR3 DNA: TGTGCCAGCAGCTTTGACCTTGAGCAACGTACGCAGTATTTT
J gene: TRBJ1-2; V gene: TRBV5-6; D gene: NA; CDR3 length: 14; clone size: NA; CDR3 protein: CASSKSRAVYGYTF; CDR3 DNA: TGTGCCAGCAGCAAATCGCGGGCAGTCTATGGCTACACCTTC
J gene: TRBJ1-4; V gene: TRBV4-3; D gene: NA; CDR3 length: 15; clone size: NA; CDR3 protein: CASSQGWGGGEKLFF; CDR3 DNA: TGCGCCAGCAGCCAAGGATGGGGAGGGGGTGAAAAACTGTTTTTT
J gene: TRBJ2-1; V gene: TRBV6-6; D gene: NA; CDR3 length: 15; clone size: NA; CDR3 protein: CTSSTGSRKYNEQFF; CDR3 DNA: TGTACCAGCAGCACAGGGTCCAGAAAGTACAATGAGCAGTTCTTC
J gene: TRBJ1-2; V gene: TRBV27; D gene: NA; CDR3 length: 14; clone size: NA; CDR3 protein: CASSLSPGSYGYTF; CDR3 DNA: TGTGCCAGCAGTTTATCGCCGGGGTCCTATGGCTACACCTTC
J gene: TRBJ2-7; V gene: TRBV6-5; D gene: NA; CDR3 length: 16; clone size: NA; CDR3 protein: CASSSLGIGGAYEQYF; CDR3 DNA: TGTGCCAGCAGTTCCTTGGGGATTGGAGGGGCGTACGAGCAGTACTTC
J gene: TRBJ2-3; V gene: TRBV6-2/TRBV6-3; D gene: NA; CDR3 length: 14; clone size: NA; CDR3 protein: CASTEGGVTDTQYF; CDR3 DNA: TGTGCCAGCACAGAAGGAGGGGTCACAGATACGCAGTATTTT
J gene: TRBJ2-1; V gene: TRBV10-3; D gene: NA; CDR3 length: 11; clone size: NA; CDR3 protein: CAISGSGEQFF; CDR3 DNA: TGTGCCATCAGTGGGTCCGGGGAGCAGTTCTTC
J gene: TRBJ2-6; V gene: TRBV14; D gene: NA; CDR3 length: 19; clone size: many; CDR3 protein: CASSPHPGGLSAGANVLTF; CDR3 DNA: TGTGCCAGCAGCCCTCATCCTGGGGGATTATCAGCTGGGGCCAACGTCCTGACTTTC
J gene: TRBJ2-5; V gene: TRBV30; D gene: NA; CDR3 length: 14; clone size: NA; CDR3 protein: CAWSVGGLQETQYF; CDR3 DNA: TGTGCCTGGAGTGTTGGGGGATTGCAAGAGACCCAGTACTTC
J gene: TRBJ2-5; V gene: TRBV7-8; D gene: TRBD2; CDR3 length: 16; clone size: NA; CDR3 protein: CATYIQLAGIQETQYF; CDR3 DNA: TGTGCCACCTATATACAACTAGCGGGGATACAAGAGACCCAGTACTTC
J gene: TRBJ2-7; V gene: TRBV20-1; D gene: NA; CDR3 length: 14; clone size: NA; CDR3 protein: CSARATGYAYEQYF; CDR3 DNA: TGCAGTGCTAGAGCTACAGGATACGCCTACGAGCAGTACTTC
J gene: TRBJ1-5; V gene: TRBV5-5; D gene: NA; CDR3 length: 15; clone size: NA; CDR3 protein: CASSLSVSGNQPQHF; CDR3 DNA: TGTGCCAGCAGCTTGTCGGTGTCGGGCAATCAGCCCCAGCATTTT
J gene: TRBJ1-5; V gene: TRBV7-8; D gene: NA; CDR3 length: 16; clone size: NA; CDR3 protein: CASSLRFRNSNQPQHF; CDR3 DNA: TGTGCCAGCAGCCTTAGGTTTAGAAATAGCAATCAGCCCCAGCATTTT
J gene: TRBJ2-5; V gene: TRBV29-1; D gene: TRBD1; CDR3 length: 13; clone size: many; CDR3 protein: CMGTELNGETQYF; CDR3 DNA: TGCATGGGGACAGAGCTCAACGGAGAGACCCAGTACTTC
J gene: TRBJ1-5; V gene: TRBV7-9; D gene: TRBD1; CDR3 length: 16; clone size: few; CDR3 protein: CASSPTRGQGNQPQHF; CDR3 DNA: TGTGCCAGCAGCCCGACTCGGGGACAGGGCAATCAGCCCCAGCATTTT
J gene: TRBJ1-5; V gene: TRBV27; D gene: NA; CDR3 length: 14; clone size: many; CDR3 protein: CASTARGSNQPQHF; CDR3 DNA: TGTGCCAGCACTGCCCGTGGGTCCAATCAGCCCCAGCATTTT
J gene: TRBJ2-1; V gene: TRBV3-1; D gene: TRBD1; CDR3 length: 16; clone size: NA; CDR3 protein: CASSQTLGTGIDEQFF; CDR3 DNA: TGTGCCAGCAGCCAAACCCTCGGGACAGGTATAGATGAGCAGTTCTTC
J gene: TRBJ1-2; V gene: TRBV4-3; D gene: NA; CDR3 length: 17; clone size: NA; CDR3 protein: CASSQEAHRSTNYGYTF; CDR3 DNA: TGCGCCAGCAGCCAAGAGGCCCACAGGTCGACTAACTATGGCTACACCTTC
J gene: TRBJ1-1; V gene: TRBV29-1; D gene: NA; CDR3 length: 11; clone size: few; CDR3 protein: CSAGWTAEAFF; CDR3 DNA: TGCAGCGCTGGTTGGACCGCGGAAGCTTTCTTT
J gene: TRBJ2-3; V gene: TRBV6-6; D gene: TRBD2; CDR3 length: 15; clone size: NA; CDR3 protein: CAGSPHREVSDTQYF; CDR3 DNA: TGTGCCGGCAGCCCCCACCGGGAGGTGTCGGATACGCAGTATTTT
J gene: TRBJ2-2; V gene: TRBV5-1; D gene: NA; CDR3 length: 14; clone size: few; CDR3 protein: CASSLVPSSGELFF; CDR3 DNA: TGCGCCAGCAGCTTGGTCCCTTCATCCGGGGAGCTGTTTTTT
J gene: TRBJ2-5; V gene: TRBV30; D gene: NA; CDR3 length: 10; clone size: NA; CDR3 protein: CAWSVKTQYF; CDR3 DNA: TGTGCCTGGAGTGTCAAGACCCAGTACTTC
J gene: TRBJ2-6; V gene: TRBV20-1; D gene: TRBD2; CDR3 length: 19; clone size: NA; CDR3 protein: CSASGGERGFQSGANVLTF; CDR3 DNA: TGCAGTGCTAGTGGTGGAGAGCGGGGGTTTCAGTCTGGGGCCAACGTCCTGACTTTC
J gene: TRBJ2-5; V gene: TRBV5-1; D gene: NA; CDR3 length: 14; clone size: NA; CDR3 protein: CASSFEGSQETQYF; CDR3 DNA: TGCGCCAGCAGCTTCGAAGGGAGCCAAGAGACCCAGTACTTC
J gene: TRBJ2-1; V gene: TRBV5-1; D gene: NA; CDR3 length: 17; clone size: NA; CDR3 protein: CVSSFLEGGRTYNEQFF; CDR3 DNA: TGCGTCAGCAGCTTTTTGGAGGGGGGCCGAACCTACAATGAGCAGTTCTTC
J gene: TRBJ2-3; V gene: TRBV27; D gene: NA; CDR3 length: 17; clone size: many; CDR3 protein: CASSSFPGLASTDTQYF; CDR3 DNA: TGTGCCAGCAGTTCCTTTCCGGGCTTAGCCAGCACAGATACGCAGTATTTT
J gene: TRBJ2-2; V gene: TRBV20-1; D gene: NA; CDR3 length: 12; clone size: NA; CDR3 protein: CSARWPTGELFF; CDR3 DNA: TGCAGTGCTAGATGGCCCACCGGGGAGCTGTTTTTT
J gene: TRBJ2-7; V gene: TRBV29-1; D gene: NA; CDR3 length: 10; clone size: NA; CDR3 protein: CSVANREQYF; CDR3 DNA: TGCAGCGTTGCGAACCGCGAGCAGTACTTC
J gene: TRBJ2-3; V gene: TRBV2; D gene: NA; CDR3 length: 11; clone size: many; CDR3 protein: CASIVADTQYF; CDR3 DNA: TGTGCCAGCATAGTAGCAGATACGCAGTATTTT
J gene: TRBJ1-4; V gene: TRBV20-1; D gene: NA; CDR3 length: 16; clone size: many; CDR3 protein: CSASRGPRATNEKLFF; CDR3 DNA: TGCAGTGCTAGTAGGGGACCCCGAGCAACTAATGAAAAACTGTTTTTT
J gene: TRBJ1-5; V gene: TRBV7-3; D gene: NA; CDR3 length: 15; clone size: NA; CDR3 protein: CASSLRGFGNQPQHF; CDR3 DNA: TGTGCCAGCAGCTTAAGGGGTTTCGGCAATCAGCCCCAGCATTTT
J gene: TRBJ2-1; V gene: TRBV5-1; D gene: NA; CDR3 length: 11; clone size: NA; CDR3 protein: CASNGVNEQFF; CDR3 DNA: TGCGCCAGCAATGGGGTCAATGAGCAGTTCTTC
J gene: TRBJ2-1; V gene: TRBV28; D gene: TRBD1; CDR3 length: 15; clone size: NA; CDR3 protein: CASRTTGGPYNEQFF; CDR3 DNA: TGTGCCAGCAGAACGACAGGGGGCCCCTACAATGAGCAGTTCTTC
J gene: TRBJ1-6; V gene: TRBV4-1; D gene: NA; CDR3 length: 15; clone size: NA; CDR3 protein: CASSQDDGANSPLHF; CDR3 DNA: TGCGCCAGCAGCCAAGATGACGGGGCGAATTCACCCCTCCACTTT
J gene: TRBJ2-7; V gene: TRBV18; D gene: NA; CDR3 length: 15; clone size: NA; CDR3 protein: CASSLQVTGNPRQYF; CDR3 DNA: TGTGCCAGCTCATTACAAGTAACAGGGAACCCTAGACAGTACTTC
J gene: TRBJ2-1; V gene: TRBV20-1; D gene: TRBD1; CDR3 length: 16; clone size: NA; CDR3 protein: CSARGKDRDSYNEQFF; CDR3 DNA: TGCAGTGCTAGAGGCAAGGACAGGGACTCCTACAATGAGCAGTTCTTC
J gene: TRBJ2-7; V gene: TRBV18; D gene: TRBD1; CDR3 length: 15; clone size: NA; CDR3 protein: CASSPTGAHSYEQYF; CDR3 DNA: TGTGCCAGCTCACCGACAGGGGCACACTCCTACGAGCAGTACTTC
J gene: TRBJ2-7; V gene: TRBV7-9; D gene: NA; CDR3 length: 16; clone size: many; CDR3 protein: CASRFYSGTNSYEQYF; CDR3 DNA: TGTGCCAGCAGATTCTACTCCGGGACAAACTCCTACGAGCAGTACTTC
J gene: TRBJ2-5; V gene: TRBV24-1; D gene: NA; CDR3 length: 16; clone size: NA; CDR3 protein: CATSDPTGQSQETQYF; CDR3 DNA: TGTGCCACCAGTGACCCTACTGGACAGAGCCAAGAGACCCAGTACTTC
J gene: TRBJ1-2; V gene: TRBV7-9; D gene: NA; CDR3 length: 14; clone size: many; CDR3 protein: CASSSWAQGNGYTF; CDR3 DNA: TGTGCCAGCAGCTCCTGGGCACAGGGAAATGGCTACACCTTC